Sequencing of this TCR beta chain was carried out in a study of identical twins. Study results and limitations: Twin pairs had excess sharing that was weaker in beta out-of-frame sequences. High-abundance cord blood beta clonotypes had fewer insertions; memory repertoires showed none. Low generation probability was overrepresented in out-of-frame alpha sequences shared by twins.

This clonotype was detected only a few times. Its antigen is not known. With V trimmed by 0 bases and J by 0 bases, 2 bases remained unmatched. This CDR3 has 14 amino acids. CDR1 and CDR2 from the germline V gene are DFQATT and SNEGSKA (reference sequence). In TCRdb, the 5' RACE reads were re-called with MiXCR into one record per CDR3 protein. The sample carries approximately 890,000 distinct CDR3 sequences, 9% to 15% recorded once. The data also belong to a second study, concerning yellow fever vaccine responses in identical twins.

The V call is TRBV20-1, the J call TRBJ2-7; 7 bases match TRBD2. The clonotype was recovered from a woman younger than 35 in good health. Material for sequencing was PBMCs. Here the CDR3 DNA reads TGCAGTGCTAGAGACCGGGAGGCCTCCTACGAGCAGTACTTC. It codes for CSARDREASYEQYF.